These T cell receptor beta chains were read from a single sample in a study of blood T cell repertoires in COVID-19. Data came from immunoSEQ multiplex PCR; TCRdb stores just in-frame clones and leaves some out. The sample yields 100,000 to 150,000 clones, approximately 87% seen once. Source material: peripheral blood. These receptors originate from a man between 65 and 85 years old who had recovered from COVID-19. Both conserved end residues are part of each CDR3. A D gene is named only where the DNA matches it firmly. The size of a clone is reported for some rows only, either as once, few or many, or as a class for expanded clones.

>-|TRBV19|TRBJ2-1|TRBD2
CASSVAGAMNEQFF
TGTGCCAGCAGCGTAGCGGGAGCGATGAATGAGCAGTTCTTC
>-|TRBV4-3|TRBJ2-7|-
CASSQGTDSYEQYF
TGCGCCAGCAGCCAAGGGACAGACTCCTACGAGCAGTACTTC
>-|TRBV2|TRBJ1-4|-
CASSDRAGEGKLFF
TGTGCCAGCAGTGATCGGGCAGGGGAAGGAAAACTGTTTTTT
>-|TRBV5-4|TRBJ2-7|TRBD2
CASSREAGGAYEQYF
TGTGCCAGCAGCAGGGAAGCGGGAGGGGCCTACGAGCAGTACTTC
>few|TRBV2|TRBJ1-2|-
CASSEVRGTATGYTF
TGTGCCAGCAGTGAAGTACGAGGAACCGCCACTGGCTACACCTTC
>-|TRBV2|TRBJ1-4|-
CATKRGTEGEKLFF
TGTGCCACCAAAAGGGGCACGGAGGGGGAAAAACTGTTTTTT
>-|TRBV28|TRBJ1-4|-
CASSLLTGSGEKLFF
TGTGCCAGCAGTTTACTCACAGGGAGTGGGGAAAAACTGTTTTTT
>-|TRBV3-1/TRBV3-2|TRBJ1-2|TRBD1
CASSHWDRGVGGYTF
TGTGCCAGCAGCCACTGGGACAGGGGTGTGGGTGGCTACACCTTC
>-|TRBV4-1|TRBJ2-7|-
CASSQAGQLYEQYF
TGCGCCAGCAGCCAGGCGGGACAGCTCTACGAGCAGTACTTC
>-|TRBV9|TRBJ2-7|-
CASSVGPGQDEQYF
TGTGCCAGCAGCGTAGGCCCAGGGCAGGACGAGCAGTACTTC
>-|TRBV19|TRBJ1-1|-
CASGPGRVNTEAFF
TGTGCCAGTGGCCCGGGGAGGGTGAACACTGAAGCTTTCTTT
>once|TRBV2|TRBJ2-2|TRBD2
CASGRLAGGELFF
TGTGCCAGCGGCAGACTAGCAGGCGGGGAGCTGTTTTTT
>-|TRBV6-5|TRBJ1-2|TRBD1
CASSRQGRNYGYTF
TGTGCCAGCTCAAGACAGGGGCGTAACTATGGCTACACCTTC
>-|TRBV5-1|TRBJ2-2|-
CASSFRGSTGELFF
TGCGCCAGCAGCTTTCGGGGGAGCACCGGGGAGCTGTTTTTT
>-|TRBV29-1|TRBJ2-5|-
CSVADRFGQETQYF
TGCAGCGTTGCAGACAGATTTGGCCAAGAGACCCAGTACTTC
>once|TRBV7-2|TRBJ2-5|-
CASSLGRETQYF
TGTGCCAGCAGCCTAGGTAGAGAGACCCAGTACTTC
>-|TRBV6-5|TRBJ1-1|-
CASSYYRVLNTEAFF
TGTGCCAGCAGTTACTACCGGGTCCTGAACACTGAAGCTTTCTTT
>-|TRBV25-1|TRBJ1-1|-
CASLAYNTEAFF
TGTGCCAGTCTAGCTTATAACACTGAAGCTTTCTTT
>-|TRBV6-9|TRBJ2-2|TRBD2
CASSFGLAERTGELFF
TGTGCCAGCAGTTTCGGACTAGCGGAGAGGACCGGGGAGCTGTTTTTT
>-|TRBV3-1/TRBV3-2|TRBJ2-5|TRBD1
CASSQQGAWETQYF
TGTGCCAGCAGCCAACAGGGGGCGTGGGAGACCCAGTACTTC
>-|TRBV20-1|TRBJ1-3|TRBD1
CSASFQGVGNTIYF
TGCAGTGCTAGTTTCCAGGGGGTGGGAAACACCATATATTTT
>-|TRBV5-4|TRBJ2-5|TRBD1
CASSYGQGLPETQYF
TGTGCCAGCAGCTACGGACAGGGACTCCCAGAGACCCAGTACTTC
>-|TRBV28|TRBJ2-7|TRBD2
CASTRAGGTSYEQYF
TGTGCCAGCACTCGAGCGGGAGGTACCTCCTACGAGCAGTACTTC
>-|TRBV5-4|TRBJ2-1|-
CASSPSRGYNEQFF
TGTGCCAGCAGCCCGTCAAGGGGCTACAATGAGCAGTTCTTC
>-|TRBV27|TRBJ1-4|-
CASSLFAITGRHEKLFF
TGTGCCAGCAGTTTATTCGCCATCACAGGGAGACATGAAAAACTGTTTTTT